This T cell receptor (beta chain) is drawn from a study of cytomegalovirus exposure and HLA in healthy donors. General observations from the study: A highly shared variant cluster was judged a likely technical artifact. Earlier analysis found most TCR beta V segments productive about 90% or about 30% of the time.

The PCR had 60 Vbeta and 13 Jbeta primers. Method: immunoSEQ multiplex PCR; TCRdb's copy keeps in-frame clones and lacks some. The sample has more than 85,000 clones, roughly 79% seen once. With respect to this clone: The antigen remains unidentified.

At sampling all donors were nominally healthy, likely with unrecorded immune exposures. CDR1 MNHEY and CDR2 SVGAGI come from the germline V gene. After removal of 2 bases from V and 3 bases from J, the junction contained 5 bases not matched to a gene. The CDR3 runs 16 residues. The clonotype comes from a man aged 35 to 55 in good health and CMV-seronegative. Sequencing input: PBMCs. The V gene is TRBV6-5, the J gene TRBJ2-2, with 8 bases matching TRBD2. CDR3 sequence reads: CASSYESGSYTGELFF. CDR3 nucleotides: TGTGCCAGCAGTTACGAGAGCGGGAGTTACACCGGGGAGCTGTTTTTT.